Following are 31 T cell receptor beta chains from one sample sequenced in a study of vaccination and CD4 T cells after COVID-19. Cultured CD4+ T-cell DNA underwent Oncomine TCR Beta short-read sequencing. TCRdb reprocessed the PCR reads via MiXCR and lists one record per CDR3 protein. Altogether around 18,000 distinct CDR3 sequences are present, roughly 55% being singletons, with the ten largest covering roughly a tenth. No antigen has been identified for these receptors. Treatment noted: roughly ten-day PBMC culture with coronavirus spike peptide pools or control peptides (ViraFEST assay). The source was CD4+ T cells from blood, cultured in vitro, collected after SARS-CoV-2 vaccination. These receptors were obtained from a human donor who had recovered from COVID-19.

This clonotype was counted between two and nine times. The chain recombines TRBV23-1 with TRBJ2-3, with D uncertain. TRBV23-1 qualifies as an ORF whose function is uncertain. The V gene lost 3 bases and the J gene lost 2 bases, with 9 bases spanning the gap. The CDR3 length is 14 residues. Here the CDR3 DNA reads TGCGCCAGCAGTCATGGACGTTACACAGATACGCAGTATTTT. Translated: CASSHGRYTDTQYF.

V usage is TRBV4-2 and J usage is TRBJ1-3, with TRBD1 matching 12 bases. The CDR3 runs to 16 residues. Unmatched junction bases numbered 11, after V lost 6 bases and J lost 8 bases. Germline values: CDR1 LGHNA, CDR2 YNFKEQ. In nucleotides, the CDR3 is TGTGCCAGCAGTCTTGCTCGGGACAGGGGGCTGGACACCATATATTTT. As protein: CASSLARDRGLDTIYF.

The chain couples TRBV20-1 to TRBJ2-5; tentatively, D is TRBD1 or TRBD2 (5 bases each). CDR3 length: 13 amino acids. The V gene's germline CDR1 is DFQATT and CDR2 SNEGSKA (reference sequence). Trimming left V 6 bases short and J 9 bases short, with 20 bases between. CDR3 loop: CSAQPGEWGPQYF. The CDR3, as DNA: TGCAGTGCCCAGCCCGGGGAATGGGGACCCCAGTACTTC.

The sample holds a few counts of this clonotype. This chain joins TRBV5-6 and TRBJ1-6; D not resolved. There are 14 residues in the CDR3. Germline CDR1 reads SGHDT; CDR2 reads YYEEEE. V dropped 4 bases and J dropped 2 bases, with 7 bases sitting between them. CDR3: CASSHMAYNSPLHF. In DNA, the CDR3 is TGTGCCAGCAGCCATATGGCCTATAATTCACCCCTCCACTTT.

This rearrangement joins TRBV6-2 or TRBV6-3 to TRBJ2-7; 10 bases map to TRBD1. The V gene's germline CDR1 is MNHEY and CDR2 SVGEGT. The trim removed 7 bases at V and 1 base at J, leaving 7 bases unmatched. The CDR3 totals 15 residues. This CDR3 reads CASTTADRGSYEQYF. The DNA of the CDR3 is TGTGCCAGCACCACGGCGGACAGGGGGTCCTACGAGCAGTACTTC.

The CDR3 here is CASSLTGTGVYGYTF. DNA for the CDR3: TGCGCCAGCAGCTTGACCGGGACAGGGGTCTATGGCTACACCTTC. V gene TRBV5-1 combines with J gene TRBJ1-2; 10 bases match TRBD1. The CDR3 loop spans 15 amino acids. Per the germline V gene, CDR1 is SGHRS and CDR2 is YFSETQ. Trimming at V came to 1 base and at J to 4 bases, leaving 4 bases not matched to a gene.

The sample holds one count of this clonotype. V and J are TRBV7-8 and TRBJ1-2; D not resolved. The CDR3 has 16 amino acids. Trimming cost V 2 bases and J 7 bases, with 20 bases left between them. From germline, CDR1 is SGHVS and CDR2 FQNEAQ. This CDR3 reads CASSLSEVAAHSGYTF. The CDR3 coding sequence is TGTGCCAGCAGCTTAAGTGAAGTGGCTGCCCACAGTGGCTACACCTTC. Variable domain in full (rest from reference TRBV7-8 and TRBJ1-2): GAGVSQSPRYKVAKRGQDVALRCDPISGHVSLFWYQQALGQGPEFLTYFQNEAQLDKSGLPSDRFFAERPEGSVSTLKIQRTQQEDSAVYLCASSLSEVAAHSGYTFGSGTRLTVV.

The chain couples TRBV2 to TRBJ1-2; possibly TRBD1 for D (5 bases). The V gene's germline CDR1 is SNHLY and CDR2 FYNNEI. Trimming left V 4 bases short and J 2 bases short, with 14 bases between. The CDR3 has 15 residues. The CDR3 coding sequence is TGTGCCAGCAGTGCCGGGACGGCCTTAAACTATGGCTACACCTTC. Residues: CASSAGTALNYGYTF.

The gene calls are TRBV6-2 or TRBV6-3 and TRBJ1-6; D is ambiguous. Germline CDR1 is MNHEY and CDR2 is SVGEGT. Trimming pared 6 bases from V and 6 bases from J, leaving 12 bases between. The CDR3 length is 14 residues. CDR3: CASRPGESNSPLHF. Here the CDR3 DNA reads TGTGCCAGCAGACCCGGGGAGTCTAATTCACCCCTCCACTTT.

The chain combines TRBV19 with TRBJ2-5; 8 bases are shared with TRBD2. The ends lost 4 bases at V and 3 bases at J; junction bases unmatched: 4. Germline values: CDR1 LNHDA, CDR2 SQIVND (reference sequence). The CDR3 covers 14 residues. In DNA, the CDR3 is TGTGCCAGTAGTAAAGCGGGAGTGGAAGAGACCCAGTACTTC. Translation: CASSKAGVEETQYF.

This clonotype turned up a few times. CDR3 residues: CASRMVGDNYGYTF. CDR3 bases: TGTGCCAGCAGAATGGTTGGGGATAACTATGGCTACACCTTC. The rearrangement links TRBV6-2 or TRBV6-3 to TRBJ1-2; no firm D call. This CDR3 is 14 amino acids long. V was cut by 6 bases and J by 1 base, with 12 bases left in between. Germline V gene sequence: CDR1 MNHEY, CDR2 SVGEGT.

The chain joins TRBV6-2 or TRBV6-3 to TRBJ1-4; a weak D match, TRBD1 (5 bases). Trimming pared 2 bases from V and 8 bases from J, leaving 9 bases between. Germline V gives CDR1 MNHEY, CDR2 SVGEGT. This CDR3 spans 13 amino acids. CDR3: CASSYGRDEKLFF. In DNA form, the CDR3 reads TGTGCCAGCAGTTACGGACGGGACGAAAAACTGTTTTTT.

Here the CDR3 DNA reads TGTGCCACCAGCCGCGGGGGGGCAAACTCCTTAAACTATGGCTACACCTTC. It is translated as CATSRGGANSLNYGYTF. The rearrangement uses TRBV15 and TRBJ1-2; tentatively, D is TRBD1 (6 bases). Germline V CDR1 and CDR2: LNHNV, YYDKDF (reference sequence). The CDR3 is 17 amino acids. V dropped 5 bases and J dropped 2 bases, with 21 bases sitting between them.

This clonotype was seen only a few times. V and J are TRBV6-1 and TRBJ1-2; 9 nucleotides line up with TRBD1. The CDR3 loop spans 15 amino acids. From germline, CDR1 is MNHNS and CDR2 SASEGT. The V gene end was trimmed by 4 bases and the J gene end by 6 bases; junction bases not matched to a gene: 9. CDR3 sequence reads: CASSVDRGQYHGYTF. CDR3 DNA: TGTGCCAGCAGTGTGGACAGGGGTCAATACCATGGCTACACCTTC.

This clonotype has just a few counts. The chain is built from TRBV7-3 and TRBJ2-3; D is possibly TRBD2 (6 bases). This CDR3 spans 14 amino acids. Germline values: CDR1 SGHTA, CDR2 FQGTGA. With 2 bases removed from V and 4 bases from J, the gap between germline ends came to 10 bases. The CDR3 nucleotides are TGTGCCAGCAGCTTACTCGGGAGCGCAGATACGCAGTATTTT. Protein product: CASSLLGSADTQYF.

V gene TRBV7-9 combines with J gene TRBJ1-2; D is ambiguous. The CDR3 length is 12 residues. Trimming took off 0 bases at V and 4 bases at J, with 3 bases between the two ends. Germline CDR1 and CDR2: SEHNR and FQNEAQ (reference sequence). CDR3: CASSLASYGYTF. Written as DNA, the CDR3 is TGTGCCAGCAGCTTAGCTAGCTATGGCTACACCTTC.

This clonotype was seen a few times. The chain has TRBV24-1 and TRBJ1-5; D is ambiguous. CDR1 is KGHDR, CDR2 SFDVKD, per germline. The CDR3 length is 9 residues. Trimming took 10 bases from V and 7 from J, leaving 4 bases between them. CDR3 residues: CATLQPQHF. In DNA, the CDR3 is TGTGCCACGCTCCAGCCCCAGCATTTT.

This chain joins TRBV11-1 and TRBJ2-7; 9 positions agree with TRBD1. The CDR3 spans 14 residues. The trim removed 5 bases at V and 3 bases at J, leaving 5 bases unmatched. Per germline, CDR1 SGHAT and CDR2 FQDESV (reference sequence). The CDR3 coding sequence is TGTGCCAGCAGCCTAGGGGGACAGGGCTACGAGCAGTACTTC. It codes for CASSLGGQGYEQYF.

This clonotype was counted a single time. The V and J genes are TRBV4-1 and TRBJ2-3; 7 nucleotides align to TRBD1. V was pared by 3 bases and J by 2 bases, with 14 bases of the junction left unmatched. Germline V gives CDR1 MGHRA, CDR2 YSYEKL. The CDR3 length is 18 residues. CDR3 loop: CASSHIILGQQFTDTQYF. The CDR3 coding sequence is TGCGCCAGCAGCCACATAATACTGGGACAGCAATTCACAGATACGCAGTATTTT.

V gene TRBV20-1 combines with J gene TRBJ2-7, with 11 positions matching TRBD2. The CDR3 totals 14 residues. Germline V lookup: CDR1 DFQATT, CDR2 SNEGSKA (reference sequence). With V trimmed by 3 bases and J by 4 bases, 5 bases remained unmatched. DNA for the CDR3: TGCAGTGCTAGTAGACTAGCGGGAACGTACGAGCAGTACTTC. This gives the protein CSASRLAGTYEQYF.

The chain joins TRBV6-2 or TRBV6-3 to TRBJ2-5; 8 bases are shared with TRBD2. CDR3 length: 17 residues. Unmatched junction bases numbered 14, after V lost 4 bases and J lost 4 bases. Germline V gives CDR1 MNHEY, CDR2 SVGEGT. The CDR3 here is CASSFSPASGWSETQYF. As DNA, the CDR3 is TGTGCCAGCAGTTTTTCACCCGCTAGCGGGTGGTCAGAGACCCAGTACTTC.

There are a few counts of this clonotype. The CDR3: CASKGQPVHGYTF. The CDR3 DNA sequence: TGTGCCAGCAAGGGACAGCCCGTTCACGGCTACACCTTC. The genes are TRBV2 and TRBJ1-2; 7 positions match TRBD1. V lost 7 bases and J lost 8; bases outside the gene matches: 10. There are 13 residues in the CDR3. Germline assignment: CDR1 SNHLY and CDR2 FYNNEI.

This clonotype was seen a handful of times. The chain uses TRBV6-1 and TRBJ2-5, with TRBD1 matching 8 bases. V trimming: 8 bases; J trimming: 5 bases; junction bases outside the gene matches: 4. The germline V gene has CDR1 MNHNS and CDR2 SASEGT. This CDR3 is built from 12 residues. CDR3 in amino acids: CASRNRGETQYF. Written as DNA, the CDR3 is TGTGCCAGCCGTAACAGGGGGGAGACCCAGTACTTC.

The CDR3 region is CSAKSGGGAGYTF. CDR3 DNA sequence: TGCAGTGCTAAGAGCGGCGGGGGCGCTGGCTACACCTTC. This rearrangement joins TRBV20-1 to TRBJ1-2; TRBD1 is a possible D gene (6 bases). Trimming stripped 4 bases from V and 7 bases from J, with 16 bases between. The CDR3 contains 13 residues. The V gene's germline CDR1 is DFQATT and CDR2 SNEGSKA (reference sequence).

The rearrangement links TRBV7-9 to TRBJ2-3; TRBD2 might be the D (5 bases). Germline V lookup: CDR1 SEHNR, CDR2 FQNEAQ (reference sequence). The CDR3 covers 17 residues. V gave up 0 bases and J gave up 6 bases, with 19 bases separating them. The DNA for the CDR3 is TGTGCCAGCAGCTTAGCGGTTCTGGGTGGGAGTGGGGATACGCAGTATTTT. Residues: CASSLAVLGGSGDTQYF.

The rearrangement links TRBV6-1 to TRBJ1-5, with no clear D. Germline V gives CDR1 MNHNS, CDR2 SASEGT. The germline V and J ends were trimmed by 8 bases and 6 bases, with 14 bases remaining between them. The CDR3 contains 13 residues. The CDR3 DNA reads as TGTGCCAGCGGACGGGTGTCAGGTCAGCCCCAGCATTTT. It specifies CASGRVSGQPQHF.

V is TRBV7-8 and J is TRBJ2-1; 14 bases agree with TRBD2. CDR3 size: 17 residues. CDR1 is SGHVS, CDR2 FQNEAQ, per germline. With 5 bases clipped from V and 0 bases from J, the junction kept 3 bases outside the gene matches. CDR3 region: CASSTGTSGSSYNEQFF. The CDR3 region has the DNA TGTGCCAGCAGCACTGGGACTAGCGGGAGCTCCTACAATGAGCAGTTCTTC.

The chain recombines TRBV5-8 with TRBJ1-3, with D unresolved. CDR1 and CDR2 from the germline V gene are SGHTS and YDEGEE. V was cut by 0 bases and J by 0 bases, with 7 bases left in between. The CDR3 sequence is 15 residues long. The CDR3 loop is CASSLGAGSGNTIYF. The CDR3 DNA follows: TGTGCCAGCAGCTTGGGGGCTGGCTCTGGAAACACCATATATTTT.

The V call is TRBV7-2, the J call TRBJ1-1; D unresolved. The CDR3 spans 14 residues. Germline CDR1 and CDR2: SGHTA and FQGNSA. V lost 7 bases and J lost 1, with 13 bases in between. The CDR3, as DNA: TGTGCCAGCACCCCTAGGGAACCGAACACTGAAGCTTTCTTT. This codes for CASTPREPNTEAFF.

This clonotype was seen a single time. One junction end disagrees with the germline gene, perhaps due to a read error. This chain links TRBV20-1 with TRBJ2-3; TRBD2 is a possible D gene (6 bases). Germline V gives CDR1 DFQATT, CDR2 SNEGSKA (reference sequence). There are 13 residues in the CDR3. This chain's CDR3 is CIAPRDSADTQYF. CDR3 bases: TGCATTGCTCCCCGGGACTCTGCAGATACGCAGTATTTT.

This sequence joins TRBV20-1 and TRBJ1-2, with a possible D match to TRBD1 (5 bases). Germline values: CDR1 DFQATT, CDR2 SNEGSKA (reference sequence). The CDR3 runs to 14 residues. CDR3 sequence (DNA): TGCAGCGTCGGGGGACGGAGTACCAACTATGGCTACACCTTC. It codes for CSVGGRSTNYGYTF.